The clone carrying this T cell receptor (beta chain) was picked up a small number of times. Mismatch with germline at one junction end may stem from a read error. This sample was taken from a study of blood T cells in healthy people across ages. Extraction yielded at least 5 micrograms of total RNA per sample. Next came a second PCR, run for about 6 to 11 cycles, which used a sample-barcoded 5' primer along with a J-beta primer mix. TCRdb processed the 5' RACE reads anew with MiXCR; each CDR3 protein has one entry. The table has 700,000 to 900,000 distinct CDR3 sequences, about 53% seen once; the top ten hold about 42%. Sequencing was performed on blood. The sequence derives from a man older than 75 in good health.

The CDR3 spells CSVRTSRQGAGYTF. The CDR3 nucleotides are TGCAGTGTTAGAACCAGTAGACAGGGGGCTGGCTACACCTTC. The chain recombines TRBV20-1 with TRBJ1-2; 10 bases line up with TRBD1. The CDR3 has 14 residues. Germline V gene sequence: CDR1 DFQATT, CDR2 SNEGSKA (reference sequence).